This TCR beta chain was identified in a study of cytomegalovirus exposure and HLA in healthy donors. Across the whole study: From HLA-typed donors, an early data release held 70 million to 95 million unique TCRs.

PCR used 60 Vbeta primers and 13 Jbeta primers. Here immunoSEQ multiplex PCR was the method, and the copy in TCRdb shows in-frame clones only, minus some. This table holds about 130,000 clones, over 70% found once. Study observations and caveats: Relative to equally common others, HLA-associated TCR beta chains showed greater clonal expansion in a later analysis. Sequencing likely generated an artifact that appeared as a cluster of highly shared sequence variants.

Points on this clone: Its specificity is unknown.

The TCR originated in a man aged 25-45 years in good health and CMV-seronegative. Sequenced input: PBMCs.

The CDR3 is CAWSLEGPQHF. In DNA, the CDR3 is TGTGCCTGGAGCCTAGAAGGGCCCCAGCATTTT. The chain joins TRBV30 to TRBJ1-5; D gene ambiguous. Germline V lookup: CDR1 GTSNPN, CDR2 SVGIG (reference sequence). This CDR3 is 11 amino acids long. V lost 3 bases and J lost 9, with 9 bases in between.